This record concerns one TCR beta chain sequence. This sample was taken from a study of blood T cell repertoires in COVID-19. As for the study in general: Sites in the United States, Italy and Spain provided acute and convalescent COVID-19 samples.

A case of COVID-19 had been met by exposed participants within 2 weeks before study entry. The CDR3 has 14 residues. V dropped 2 bases and J dropped 2 bases, with 13 bases sitting between them. Germline assignment: CDR1 GTSNPN and CDR2 SVGIG (reference sequence). TCRdb's copy holds only in-frame clones and misses some; the assay was immunoSEQ multiplex PCR. The repertoire holds roughly 280,000 clones, with about 91% as singletons. The chain recombines TRBV30 with TRBJ2-7; maybe TRBD1 (5 bases). Sequencing was performed on PBMCs or T cells enriched from blood (not recorded which). The receptor was derived from a man aged 35-49 years who had been exposed to COVID-19. CDR3 nucleotide sequence: TGTGCCTGGAGTAAGGGGCCTCTTACCTACGAGCAGTACTTC. Encoded protein: CAWSKGPLTYEQYF.